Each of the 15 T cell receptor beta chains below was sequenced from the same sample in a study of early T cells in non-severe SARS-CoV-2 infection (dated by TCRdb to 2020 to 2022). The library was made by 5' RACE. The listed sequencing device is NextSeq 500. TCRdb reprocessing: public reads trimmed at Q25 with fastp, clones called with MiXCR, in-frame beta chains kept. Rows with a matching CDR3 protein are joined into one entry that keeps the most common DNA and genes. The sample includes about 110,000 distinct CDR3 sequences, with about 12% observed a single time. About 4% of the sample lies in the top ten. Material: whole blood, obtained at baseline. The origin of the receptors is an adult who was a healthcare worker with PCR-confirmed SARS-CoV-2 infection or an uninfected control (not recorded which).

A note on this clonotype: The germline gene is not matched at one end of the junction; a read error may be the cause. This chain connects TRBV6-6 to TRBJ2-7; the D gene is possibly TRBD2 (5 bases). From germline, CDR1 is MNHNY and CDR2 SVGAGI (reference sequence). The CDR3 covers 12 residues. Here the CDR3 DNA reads TGTGCCAGCAGCCGGGATTCCTACGAGCAGCACTTC. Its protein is CASSRDSYEQHF.

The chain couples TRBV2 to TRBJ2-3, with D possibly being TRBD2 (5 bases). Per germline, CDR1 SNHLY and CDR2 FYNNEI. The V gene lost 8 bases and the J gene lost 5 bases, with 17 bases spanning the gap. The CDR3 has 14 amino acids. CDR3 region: CASVEAPGGDTQYF. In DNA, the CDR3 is TGTGCCAGCGTCGAGGCTCCAGGAGGAGATACGCAGTATTTT. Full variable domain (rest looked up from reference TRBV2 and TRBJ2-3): EPEVTQTPSHQVTQMGQEVILRCVPISNHLYFYWYRQILGQKVEFLVSFYNNEISEKSEIFDDQFSVERPDGSNFTLKIRSTKLEDSAMYFCASVEAPGGDTQYFGPGTRLTVL.

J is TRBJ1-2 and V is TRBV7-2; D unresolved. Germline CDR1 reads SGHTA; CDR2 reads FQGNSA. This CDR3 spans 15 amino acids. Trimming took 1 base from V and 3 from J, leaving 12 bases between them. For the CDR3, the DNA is TGTGCCAGCAGCTTAGTTCCGGATTACTACTATGGCTACACCTTC. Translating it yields CASSLVPDYYYGYTF. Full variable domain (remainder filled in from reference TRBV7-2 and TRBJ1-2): GAGVSQSPSNKVTEKGKDVELRCDPISGHTALYWYRQSLGQGLEFLIYFQGNSAPDKSGLPSDRFSAERTGGSVSTLTIQRTQQEDSAVYLCASSLVPDYYYGYTFGSGTRLTVV.

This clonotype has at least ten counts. The CDR3 region has the DNA TGCGCCAGCAGCTTGAGGCGGACAGGTTATTCCACAGATACGCAGTATTTT. Residues: CASSLRRTGYSTDTQYF. The chain carries TRBV5-1 and TRBJ2-3; TRBD1 agrees at 7 bases. V shed 1 base and J 2 bases; nucleotides not matched to a gene: 10. The CDR3 is 17 amino acids. Germline values: CDR1 SGHRS, CDR2 YFSETQ.

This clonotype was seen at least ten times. The CDR3 here is CASSSQGAMNTEAFF. CDR3 DNA: TGTGCCAGCAGTTCACAGGGGGCCATGAACACTGAAGCTTTCTTT. The chain is built from TRBV12-3 or TRBV12-4 and TRBJ1-1; 9 bases map to TRBD1. CDR3 size: 15 residues. V gave up 4 bases and J gave up 0 bases; unmatched junction bases: 3.

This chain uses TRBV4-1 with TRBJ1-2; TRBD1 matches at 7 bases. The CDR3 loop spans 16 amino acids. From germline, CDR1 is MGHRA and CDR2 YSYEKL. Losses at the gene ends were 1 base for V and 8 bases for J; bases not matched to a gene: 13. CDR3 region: CASSQALGGAGHGYTF. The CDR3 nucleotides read TGCGCCAGCAGCCAAGCGTTAGGGGGCGCAGGTCACGGCTACACCTTC.

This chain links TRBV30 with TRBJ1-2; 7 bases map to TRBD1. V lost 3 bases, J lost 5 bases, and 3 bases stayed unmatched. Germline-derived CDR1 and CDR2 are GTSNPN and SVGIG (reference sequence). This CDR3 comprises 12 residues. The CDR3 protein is CAWRMTGYGYTF. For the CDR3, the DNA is TGTGCCTGGAGGATGACAGGGTATGGCTACACCTTC.

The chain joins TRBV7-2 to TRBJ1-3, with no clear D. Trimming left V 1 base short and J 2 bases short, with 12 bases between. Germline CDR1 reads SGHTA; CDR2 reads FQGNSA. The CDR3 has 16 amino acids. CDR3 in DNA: TGTGCCAGCAGCTTAGGTACCGCCGGAGCTGGAAACACCATATATTTT. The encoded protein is CASSLGTAGAGNTIYF.

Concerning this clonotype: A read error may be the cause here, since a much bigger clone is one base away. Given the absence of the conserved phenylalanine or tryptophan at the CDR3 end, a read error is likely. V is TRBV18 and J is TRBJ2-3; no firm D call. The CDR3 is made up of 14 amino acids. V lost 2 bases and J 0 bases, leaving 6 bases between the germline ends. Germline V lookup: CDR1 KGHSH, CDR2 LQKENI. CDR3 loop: CASSPGESTDTQYS. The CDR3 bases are TGTGCCAGCTCACCAGGGGAAAGCACAGATACGCAGTATTCT.

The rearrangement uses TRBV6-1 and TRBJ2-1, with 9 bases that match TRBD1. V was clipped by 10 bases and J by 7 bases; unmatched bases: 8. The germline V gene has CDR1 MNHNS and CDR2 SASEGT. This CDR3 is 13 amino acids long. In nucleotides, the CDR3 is TGTGCCATCTACGGACAGGGGAAGAATGAGCAGTTCTTC. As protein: CAIYGQGKNEQFF.

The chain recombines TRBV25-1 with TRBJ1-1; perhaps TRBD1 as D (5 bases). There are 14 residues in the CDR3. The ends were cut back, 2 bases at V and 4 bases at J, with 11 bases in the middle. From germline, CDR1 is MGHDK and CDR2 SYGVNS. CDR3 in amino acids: CASSENRGITEAFF. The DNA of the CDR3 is TGTGCCAGCAGTGAAAATAGGGGCATCACTGAAGCTTTCTTT.

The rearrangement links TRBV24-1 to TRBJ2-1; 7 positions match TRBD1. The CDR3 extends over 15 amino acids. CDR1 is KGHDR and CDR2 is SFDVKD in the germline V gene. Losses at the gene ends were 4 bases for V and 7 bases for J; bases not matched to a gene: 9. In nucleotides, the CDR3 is TGTGCCACCAGTGAACCCTCAACCAGGGGGAATGAGCAGTTCTTC. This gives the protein CATSEPSTRGNEQFF.

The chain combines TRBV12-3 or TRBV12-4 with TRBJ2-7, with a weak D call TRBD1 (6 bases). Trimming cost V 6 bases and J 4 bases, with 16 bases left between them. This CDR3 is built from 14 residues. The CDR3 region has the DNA TGTGCCAGCAGCCCGTGGCAGGGGAGTTACGAGCAGTACTTC. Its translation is CASSPWQGSYEQYF.

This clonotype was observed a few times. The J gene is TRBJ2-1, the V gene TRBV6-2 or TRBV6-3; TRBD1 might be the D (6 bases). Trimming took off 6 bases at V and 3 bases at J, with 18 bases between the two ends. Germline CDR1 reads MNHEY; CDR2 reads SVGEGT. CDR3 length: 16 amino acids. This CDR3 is CASSHPRDKNYNEQFF. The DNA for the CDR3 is TGTGCCAGCAGCCACCCCCGGGACAAGAACTACAATGAGCAGTTCTTC.

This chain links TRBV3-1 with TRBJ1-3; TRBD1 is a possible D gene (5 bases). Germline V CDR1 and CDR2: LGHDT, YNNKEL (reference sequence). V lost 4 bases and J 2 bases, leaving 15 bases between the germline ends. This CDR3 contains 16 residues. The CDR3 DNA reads TGTGCCAGCAGCCCAGCTTTGATGGGGCCTGGAAACACCATATATTTT. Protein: CASSPALMGPGNTIYF.